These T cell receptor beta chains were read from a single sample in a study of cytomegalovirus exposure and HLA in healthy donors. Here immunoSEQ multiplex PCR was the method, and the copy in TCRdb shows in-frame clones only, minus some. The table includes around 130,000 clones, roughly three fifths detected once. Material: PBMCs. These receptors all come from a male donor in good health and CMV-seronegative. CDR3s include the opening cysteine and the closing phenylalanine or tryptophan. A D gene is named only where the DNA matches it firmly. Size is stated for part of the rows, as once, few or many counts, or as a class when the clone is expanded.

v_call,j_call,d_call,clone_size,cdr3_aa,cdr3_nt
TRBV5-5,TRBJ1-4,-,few,CASSFQWGLTNEKLFF,TGTGCCAGCAGCTTTCAATGGGGGCTAACGAATGAAAAACTGTTTTTT
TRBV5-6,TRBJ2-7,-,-,CASSLRLFSYEQYF,TGTGCCAGCAGCTTGCGACTATTCTCCTACGAGCAGTACTTC
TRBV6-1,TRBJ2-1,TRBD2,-,CASSQRGVYNEQFF,TGTGCCAGCAGTCAGCGGGGGGTATACAATGAGCAGTTCTTC
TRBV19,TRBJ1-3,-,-,CASSTTGISGNTIYF,TGTGCCAGTAGTACCACAGGGATTTCTGGAAACACCATATATTTT
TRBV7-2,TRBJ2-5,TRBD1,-,CASSRDRGETQYF,TGTGCCAGCAGCCGGGACAGGGGAGAGACCCAGTACTTC
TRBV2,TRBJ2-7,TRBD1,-,CASSEAGTGDYEQYF,TGTGCCAGCAGTGAAGCGGGGACAGGGGACTACGAGCAGTACTTC
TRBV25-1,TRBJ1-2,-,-,CASSEGAGLLAYGYTF,TGTGCCAGCAGTGAAGGGGCAGGCCTATTGGCCTATGGCTACACCTTC
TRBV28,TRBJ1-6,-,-,CASTGGAENSPLHF,TGTGCCAGCACCGGAGGGGCAGAGAATTCACCCCTCCACTTT
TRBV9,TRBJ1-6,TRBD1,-,CASSSRGQGNSPLHF,TGTGCCAGCAGTAGTAGGGGACAGGGCAATTCACCCCTCCACTTT
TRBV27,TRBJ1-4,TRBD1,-,CASSFSGTAEKLFF,TGTGCCAGCAGTTTTTCCGGGACAGCGGAAAAACTGTTTTTT
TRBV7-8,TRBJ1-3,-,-,CASSLARLPNRAGNTIYF,TGTGCCAGCAGCTTAGCTCGCCTTCCTAACAGGGCTGGAAACACCATATATTTT
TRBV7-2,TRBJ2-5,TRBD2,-,CASSQISGGYQETQYF,TGTGCCAGCAGTCAGATTAGCGGGGGGTATCAAGAGACCCAGTACTTC
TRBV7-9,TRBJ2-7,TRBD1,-,CASSLGPLTGGHRYF,TGTGCCAGCAGCTTAGGCCCACTAACAGGGGGACATCGGTACTTC
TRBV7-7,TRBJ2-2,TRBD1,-,CASSPTGPGELFF,TGTGCCAGCAGCCCGACAGGGCCCGGGGAGCTGTTTTTT
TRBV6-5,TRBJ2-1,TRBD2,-,CASSYPGGDEQFF,TGTGCCAGCAGTTACCCCGGGGGGGATGAGCAGTTCTTC
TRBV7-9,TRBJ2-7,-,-,CASSLVAGASRHEQYF,TGTGCCAGCAGCTTAGTCGCGGGGGCCTCCAGGCACGAGCAGTACTTC
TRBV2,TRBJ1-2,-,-,CASRGGAGVYGYTF,TGTGCCAGCAGGGGTGGGGCAGGGGTCTATGGCTACACCTTC
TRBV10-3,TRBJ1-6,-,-,CAISELGASNNSPLHF,TGTGCCATCAGTGAGTTAGGGGCCAGTAATAATTCACCCCTCCACTTT
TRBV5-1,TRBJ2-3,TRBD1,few,CASSPVTGARGTDTQYF,TGCGCCAGCAGCCCGGTGACAGGGGCCCGTGGCACAGATACGCAGTATTTT
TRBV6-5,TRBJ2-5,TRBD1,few,CASRVTKGAGETQYF,TGTGCCAGCAGAGTCACAAAGGGGGCTGGAGAGACCCAGTACTTC
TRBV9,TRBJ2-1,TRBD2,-,CASSEGFGSGGEGEQFF,TGTGCCAGCAGCGAGGGTTTTGGTAGCGGGGGGGAGGGTGAGCAGTTCTTC
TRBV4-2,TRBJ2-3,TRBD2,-,CASSQWTSGGTDTQYF,TGTGCCAGCAGCCAATGGACTAGCGGGGGCACAGATACGCAGTATTTT
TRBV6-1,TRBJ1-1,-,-,CASRFHTVNTEAFF,TGTGCCAGCAGATTTCACACCGTGAACACTGAAGCTTTCTTT
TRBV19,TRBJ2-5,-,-,CASSRQNVAETQYF,TGTGCCAGTAGTAGACAGAACGTGGCGGAGACCCAGTACTTC
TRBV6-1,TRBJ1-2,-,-,CASSEALSNYGYPF,TGTGCCAGCAGTGAAGCGCTCAGTAACTATGGCTACCCCTTC
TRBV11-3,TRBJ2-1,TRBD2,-,CASSLDGRGGSDEQFF,TGTGCCAGCAGCTTAGATGGGCGGGGGGGCTCCGATGAGCAGTTCTTC
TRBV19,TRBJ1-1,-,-,CASSIVDGGNTEAFF,TGTGCCAGTAGTATTGTGGACGGAGGGAACACTGAAGCTTTCTTT
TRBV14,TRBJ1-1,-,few,CASSRQVTEAFF,TGTGCCAGCAGCCGACAGGTCACTGAAGCTTTCTTT
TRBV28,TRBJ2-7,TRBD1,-,CATLRTGACEQYF,TGTGCCACCCTCCGGACAGGGGCTTGCGAGCAGTACTTC
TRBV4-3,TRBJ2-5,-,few,CASSQEWSRSGETQYF,TGCGCCAGCAGCCAAGAGTGGTCGAGATCGGGGGAGACCCAGTACTTC
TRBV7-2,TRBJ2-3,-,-,CASQFTASSSTDTQYF,TGTGCCAGCCAATTTACAGCTTCCTCTAGCACAGATACGCAGTATTTT
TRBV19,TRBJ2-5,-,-,CASSQVRGQETQYF,TGTGCCAGTAGTCAGGTCAGGGGCCAAGAGACCCAGTACTTC
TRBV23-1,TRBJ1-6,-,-,CASSQSLRFLAYNSPLHF,TGCGCCAGCAGTCAATCACTCAGGTTCTTAGCCTATAATTCACCCCTCCACTTT
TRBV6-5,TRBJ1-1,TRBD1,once,CASSPGQGVEAFF,TGTGCCAGCAGTCCGGGACAGGGAGTTGAAGCTTTCTTT
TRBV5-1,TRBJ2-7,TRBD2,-,CASSFIVGGGRYEQYF,TGCGCCAGCAGCTTCATAGTGGGAGGCGGGAGATACGAGCAGTACTTC
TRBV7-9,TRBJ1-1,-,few,CASSLGAGLDTEAFF,TGTGCCAGCAGCTTAGGGGCAGGGCTGGACACTGAAGCTTTCTTT
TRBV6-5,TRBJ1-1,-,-,CASSYRGAAAFF,TGTGCCAGCAGTTATAGGGGTGCTGCGGCTTTCTTT
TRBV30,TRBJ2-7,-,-,CAWSVTAYEQYF,TGTGCCTGGAGTGTGACAGCCTACGAGCAGTACTTC
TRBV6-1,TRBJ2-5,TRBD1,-,CASSAGTGSGQETQYF,TGTGCCAGCAGTGCTGGGACAGGTTCAGGACAAGAGACCCAGTACTTC
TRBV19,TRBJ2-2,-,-,CASDGTPNTGELFF,TGTGCCAGTGACGGGACACCGAACACCGGGGAGCTGTTTTTT
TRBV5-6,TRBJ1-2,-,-,CASSFHGGALYTF,TGTGCCAGCAGCTTTCACGGAGGCGCGCTTTACACCTTC
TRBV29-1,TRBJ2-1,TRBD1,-,CSVDHRDSGSKEQFF,TGCAGCGTTGACCACCGGGACAGCGGATCCAAAGAGCAGTTCTTC
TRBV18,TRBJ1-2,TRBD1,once,CASSPGQGEYGYTF,TGTGCCAGCTCACCGGGACAGGGCGAATATGGCTACACCTTC
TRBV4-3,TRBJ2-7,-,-,CASSQVRGGEQYF,TGCGCCAGCAGCCAAGTGCGGGGAGGCGAGCAGTACTTC
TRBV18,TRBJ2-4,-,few,CASSLLDARGNIQYF,TGTGCCAGCTCACTACTGGATGCTCGCGGAAACATTCAGTACTTC
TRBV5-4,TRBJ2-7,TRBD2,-,CASSFGRGAYEQYF,TGTGCCAGCAGCTTTGGGCGGGGGGCCTACGAGCAGTACTTC
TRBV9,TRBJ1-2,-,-,CASSPGGGGGYTF,TGTGCCAGCAGCCCCGGGGGAGGGGGAGGCTACACCTTC
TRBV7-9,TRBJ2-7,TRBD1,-,CASSLGDRGRDEQYF,TGTGCCAGCAGCTTAGGGGACAGGGGGCGAGACGAGCAGTACTTC
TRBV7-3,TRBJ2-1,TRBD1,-,CASRGTGGNEQFF,TGTGCCAGCAGGGGGACAGGGGGCAATGAGCAGTTCTTC
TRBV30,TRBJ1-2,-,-,CAWSHIRHSNYGYTF,TGTGCCTGGAGTCATATCAGGCACAGTAACTATGGCTACACCTTC
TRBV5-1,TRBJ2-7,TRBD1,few,CASSPGTGMYEQYF,TGCGCCAGCAGCCCGGGGACAGGGATGTACGAGCAGTACTTC
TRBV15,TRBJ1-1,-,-,CATSRDPRRGMNTEAFF,TGTGCCACCAGCAGAGACCCCCGAAGGGGGATGAACACTGAAGCTTTCTTT
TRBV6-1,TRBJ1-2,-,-,CASSEEAGPAYGYTF,TGTGCCAGCAGTGAAGAGGCAGGGCCCGCGTATGGCTACACCTTC
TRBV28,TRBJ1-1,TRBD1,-,CASSLWGQGGNTEAFF,TGTGCCAGCAGTTTATGGGGACAGGGGGGGAACACTGAAGCTTTCTTT
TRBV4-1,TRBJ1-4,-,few,CASSQDRGLNEKLFF,TGCGCCAGCAGCCAAGACAGGGGCCTGAATGAAAAACTGTTTTTT
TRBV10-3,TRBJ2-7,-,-,CAISSGSYEQYF,TGTGCCATCAGCTCCGGCTCCTACGAGCAGTACTTC
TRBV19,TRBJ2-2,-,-,CARGQGQNTGELFF,TGTGCCAGGGGTCAGGGGCAGAACACCGGGGAGCTGTTTTTT
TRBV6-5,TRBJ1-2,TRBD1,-,CASGTGDLYGYTF,TGTGCCAGCGGGACAGGGGACCTCTATGGCTACACCTTC